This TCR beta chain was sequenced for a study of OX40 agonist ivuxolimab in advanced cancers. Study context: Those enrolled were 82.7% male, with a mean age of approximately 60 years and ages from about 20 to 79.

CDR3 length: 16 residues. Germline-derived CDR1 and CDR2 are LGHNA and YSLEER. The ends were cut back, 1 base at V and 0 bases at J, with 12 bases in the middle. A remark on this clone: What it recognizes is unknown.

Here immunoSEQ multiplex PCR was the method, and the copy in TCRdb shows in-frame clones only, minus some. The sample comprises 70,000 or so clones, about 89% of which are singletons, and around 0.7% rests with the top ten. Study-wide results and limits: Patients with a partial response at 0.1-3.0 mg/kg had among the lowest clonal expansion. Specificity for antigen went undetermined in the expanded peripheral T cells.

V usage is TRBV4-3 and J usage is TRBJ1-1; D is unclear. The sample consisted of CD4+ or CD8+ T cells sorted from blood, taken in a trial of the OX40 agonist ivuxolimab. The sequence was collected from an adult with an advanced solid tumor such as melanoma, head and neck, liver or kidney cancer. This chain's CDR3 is CASSQALHRMNTEAFF. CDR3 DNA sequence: TGCGCCAGCAGCCAAGCTCTCCATAGGATGAACACTGAAGCTTTCTTT.